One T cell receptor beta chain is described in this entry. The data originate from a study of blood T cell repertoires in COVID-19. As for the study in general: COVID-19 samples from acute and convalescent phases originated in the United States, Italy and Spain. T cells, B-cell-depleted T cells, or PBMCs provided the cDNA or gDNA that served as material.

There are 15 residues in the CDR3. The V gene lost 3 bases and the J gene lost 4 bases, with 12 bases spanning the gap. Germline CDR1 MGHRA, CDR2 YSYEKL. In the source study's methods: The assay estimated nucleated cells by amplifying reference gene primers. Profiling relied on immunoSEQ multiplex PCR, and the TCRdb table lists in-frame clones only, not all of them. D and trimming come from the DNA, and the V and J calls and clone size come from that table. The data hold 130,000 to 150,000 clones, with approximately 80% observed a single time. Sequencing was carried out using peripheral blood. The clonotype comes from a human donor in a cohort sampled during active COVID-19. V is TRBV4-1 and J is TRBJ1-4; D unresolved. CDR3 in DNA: TGCGCCAGCAGCCACCCGGACTCCCGTAATGAAAAACTGTTTTTT. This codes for CASSHPDSRNEKLFF.